This passage covers 26 T cell receptor beta chains from one sample sequenced in a study of blood T cell repertoires in COVID-19 (dated by TCRdb to 2018 to 2021). The method was the immunoSEQ multiplex PCR assay. Sourced from immuneACCESS, this table was stored by TCRdb with only in-frame sequences that have V and J called. A share of the clones is absent; for the studies checked, an unresolved V gene accounts for under half, and the remainder has no known explanation. The sample table contains some 51,000 clones; only one count was recorded for 90% of them. In total, the top ten clones hold 5.5% to 7.5% of the sample. The sequencing sample was made of peripheral blood. Receptor source: a man aged 40-49 years with acute or convalescent COVID-19.

The genes are TRBV24-1 and TRBJ2-5; TRBD1 aligns across 8 bases. From germline, CDR1 is KGHDR and CDR2 SFDVKD. With 2 bases clipped from V and 5 bases from J, the junction kept 6 bases outside the gene matches. The CDR3 has 15 amino acids. The CDR3 nucleotides read TGTGCCACCAGTGATTGGGACAGGAGAGGGGAGACCCAGTACTTC. Its protein product is CATSDWDRRGETQYF.

This chain joins TRBV4-3 and TRBJ2-7, with 8 bases identical to TRBD2. The CDR3 covers 16 residues. The V gene's germline CDR1 is LGHNA and CDR2 YSLEER. V dropped 0 bases and J dropped 3; count of bases not matched to a gene: 7. The CDR3 protein is CASSQDGQRELYEQYF. CDR3 nucleotides: TGCGCCAGCAGCCAAGATGGTCAGCGGGAGCTCTACGAGCAGTACTTC.

This clone was seen once. V is TRBV14 and J is TRBJ2-3; 8 bases line up with TRBD2. Germline trimming cut 0 bases from V and 3 bases from J; bases unmatched to any gene: 8. The CDR3 is 17 residues long. Germline V gene data show CDR1 as SGHDN and CDR2 as FVKESK. Here the CDR3 DNA reads TGTGCCAGCAGCCAAGAGGGAGCGGGAGTAACAACAGATACGCAGTATTTT. Translating it yields CASSQEGAGVTTDTQYF.

The rearrangement uses TRBV5-1 and TRBJ2-4, with 10 bases aligning to TRBD2. Trimming cost V 6 bases and J 8 bases; bases outside gene matches: 8. CDR1 SGHRS and CDR2 YFSETQ come from the germline V gene. The CDR3 spans 14 residues. The CDR3 loop reads CASKPPAGGDIQYF. CDR3 nucleotide sequence: TGCGCCAGCAAACCACCAGCGGGAGGGGACATTCAGTACTTC.

The CDR3 sequence is CASSQEWGHEQFF. Written as DNA, the CDR3 is TGTGCCAGCAGCCAAGAGTGGGGGCATGAGCAGTTCTTC. V usage is TRBV4-2 and J usage is TRBJ2-1, with D perhaps matching TRBD1 (6 bases). Germline V gene sequence: CDR1 LGHNA, CDR2 YNFKEQ. This CDR3 is 13 amino acids long. V lost 0 bases to trimming and J lost 8 bases, with 8 bases between them.

This clone was recorded once. This chain connects TRBV7-2 to TRBJ1-1, with 7 bases fitting TRBD1. This CDR3 is 14 amino acids long. The trim removed 6 bases at V and 11 bases at J, leaving 15 bases unmatched. The V gene's germline CDR1 is SGHTA and CDR2 FQGNSA. The CDR3 region has the DNA TGTGCCAGCAGTACCACAGGGGAAGGATTGTGGGCTTTCTTT. Encoded protein: CASSTTGEGLWAFF. The full variable domain, with the rest looked up from reference TRBV7-2 and TRBJ1-1, is GAGVSQSPSNKVTEKGKDVELRCDPISGHTALYWYRQSLGQGLEFLIYFQGNSAPDKSGLPSDRFSAERTGGSVSTLTIQRTQQEDSAVYLCASSTTGEGLWAFFGQGTRLTVV.

The chain carries TRBV7-2 and TRBJ1-2; tentative D call: TRBD1 (5 bases). Trimming took off 5 bases at V and 5 bases at J, with 12 bases between the two ends. This CDR3 is built from 13 residues. The V gene's germline CDR1 is SGHTA and CDR2 FQGNSA. The CDR3 is CASSTPGWYGYTF. CDR3 DNA: TGTGCCAGCAGCACCCCAGGGTGGTATGGCTACACCTTC.

The chain recombines TRBV18 with TRBJ1-1, with D possibly matching TRBD1 (6 bases). The V gene's germline CDR1 is KGHSH and CDR2 LQKENI. CDR3 size: 16 residues. Trimming stripped 3 bases from V and 0 bases from J, with 14 bases between. This chain's CDR3 is CASSPRLTGMNTEAFF. The CDR3 DNA reads TGTGCCAGCTCACCGCGATTGACAGGCATGAACACTGAAGCTTTCTTT. The variable domain in full, with the rest retrieved from reference TRBV18 and TRBJ1-1, is NAGVMQNPRHLVRRRGQEARLRCSPMKGHSHVYWYRQLPEEGLKFMVYLQKENIIDESGMPKERFSAEFPKEGPSILRIQQVVRGDSAAYFCASSPRLTGMNTEAFFGQGTRLTVV.

V usage is TRBV5-1 and J usage is TRBJ2-1; TRBD1 might be the D (6 bases). This CDR3 has 15 amino acids. V was trimmed by 0 bases and J by 12 bases, leaving 19 bases between them. Germline CDR1 is SGHRS and CDR2 is YFSETQ. The CDR3 reads CASSLDPQGEAGQFF. CDR3 bases: TGCGCCAGCAGCTTGGACCCACAGGGTGAGGCGGGGCAGTTCTTC.

V gene TRBV30 combines with J gene TRBJ1-3; D possibly corresponds to TRBD1 (5 bases). The V gene's germline CDR1 is GTSNPN and CDR2 SVGIG (reference sequence). The CDR3 is 17 residues long. V lost 3 bases to trimming and J lost 0 bases, with 18 bases between them. The CDR3 DNA reads as TGTGCCTGGAGAAGGACACAACGCCTATCCTCTGGAAACACCATATATTTT. Translating gives CAWRRTQRLSSGNTIYF.

The chain combines TRBV7-9 with TRBJ2-2, with D tentatively TRBD1 (6 bases). CDR3 length: 19 amino acids. With 4 bases removed from V and 2 bases from J, the gap between germline ends came to 23 bases. CDR1 and CDR2 (germline): SEHNR, FQNEAQ (reference sequence). As DNA, the CDR3 is TGTGCCAGCAGCTCCCGGAACCTGATGGACAGTTCTAACACCGGGGAGCTGTTTTTT. Protein: CASSSRNLMDSSNTGELFF.

This clone was seen a few times. The V gene is TRBV28, the J gene TRBJ2-4; TRBD1 might be the D (6 bases). CDR1 and CDR2 (germline): MDHEN, SYDVKM. This CDR3 is built from 15 residues. With 6 bases removed from V and 3 bases from J, the gap between germline ends came to 15 bases. The CDR3 DNA follows: TGTGCCAGCAGCCCCGGGGAGACAGGCAAAAACATTCAGTACTTC. Its translation: CASSPGETGKNIQYF.

The chain uses TRBV3-1 (or the pseudogene TRBV3-2) and TRBJ2-2; D not certain. CDR1 is LGHDT and CDR2 is YNNKEL in the germline V gene (reference sequence). CDR3 length: 13 amino acids. V lost 2 bases, J lost 5 bases, and 6 bases lay in between. CDR3 region: CASSQYVTGELFF. The CDR3, as DNA: TGTGCCAGCAGCCAATATGTTACCGGGGAGCTGTTTTTT.

The chain recombines TRBV10-1 with TRBJ2-3; D uncertain. CDR1 is WNHNN, CDR2 SYGVQD, per germline (reference sequence). The CDR3 runs 15 residues. Deletions cut 3 bases from V and 0 bases from J, with 10 bases between. The CDR3 nucleotides read TGCGCCAGCAGTGACCGACCGACTAGCACAGATACGCAGTATTTT. Its translation: CASSDRPTSTDTQYF.

The CDR3 DNA reads as TGTGCCAGCAGCTTAGCGCGGACAGGGGGAAATGGCTACACCTTC. Translation gives CASSLARTGGNGYTF. V gene TRBV7-6 combines with J gene TRBJ1-2; 10 bases agree with TRBD1. Germline-derived CDR1 and CDR2 are SGHVS and FNYEAQ. Trimming took 0 bases from V and 6 from J; bases not matched to a gene: 4. The CDR3 sequence is 15 residues long.

The CDR3 DNA reads as TGCAGCGTTGATAGGAGGGTTGGGGCTTTCTTT. Protein sequence: CSVDRRVGAFF. The chain joins TRBV29-1 to TRBJ1-1; D not resolved. Deletions cut 3 bases from V and 11 bases from J, with 13 bases between. This CDR3 has 11 residues. Looked up from germline, CDR1 is SQVTM and CDR2 is ANQGSEA. The full variable domain, its missing parts supplied by reference TRBV29-1 and TRBJ1-1, is SAVISQKPSRDICQRGTSLTIQCQVDSQVTMMFWYRQQPGQSLTLIATANQGSEATYESGFVIDKFPISRPNLTFSTLTVSNMSPEDSSIYLCSVDRRVGAFFGQGTRLTVV.

The chain uses TRBV7-2 and TRBJ1-1; D unresolved. The CDR3 is 14 residues long. Trimming took 1 base from V and 1 from J, leaving 7 bases between them. Germline CDR1 reads SGHTA; CDR2 reads FQGNSA. The CDR3 is CASSLGAGNTEAFF. The CDR3, as DNA: TGTGCCAGCAGCTTAGGGGCAGGGAACACTGAAGCTTTCTTT.

The CDR3 DNA reads as TGCAGCCTCCGACCACTAGCGGGAAGGGGCTACGAGCAGTACTTC. Protein sequence: CSLRPLAGRGYEQYF. V and J are TRBV29-1 and TRBJ2-7; 10 positions match TRBD2. Germline loops: CDR1 SQVTM, CDR2 ANQGSEA. Unmatched junction bases numbered 13, after V lost 8 bases and J lost 3 bases. CDR3 size: 15 residues.

The J gene is TRBJ2-1, the V gene TRBV15; D is possibly TRBD2 (6 bases). This CDR3 spans 16 amino acids. The V end lost 1 base, the J end lost 0 bases, and 10 bases lay between the germline ends. Per germline, CDR1 LNHNV and CDR2 YYDKDF (reference sequence). CDR3 DNA sequence: TGTGCCACCAGCAGAGTCGGGAGAATCTCCTACAATGAGCAGTTCTTC. It specifies CATSRVGRISYNEQFF.

The V and J genes are TRBV12-3 or TRBV12-4 and TRBJ2-7; 7 bases are shared with TRBD2. The junction had 7 bases not matched to a gene; V was cut back by 6 bases and J by 5 bases. There are 13 residues in the CDR3. CDR3 in amino acids: CASSGPGGHEQYF. CDR3 DNA: TGTGCCAGCAGCGGGCCGGGAGGCCACGAGCAGTACTTC.

This rearrangement joins TRBV9 to TRBJ2-1, with 8 bases aligning to TRBD2. The CDR3 consists of 15 residues. In germline, CDR1 is SGDLS, CDR2 YYNGEE. With V trimmed by 0 bases and J by 7 bases, 6 bases remained unmatched. The CDR3 DNA follows: TGTGCCAGCAGCGTAGAGCTAGCGGGTGGTAATGAGCAGTTCTTC. Its translation is CASSVELAGGNEQFF. Full variable domain (missing parts from reference TRBV9 and TRBJ2-1): DSGVTQTPKHLITATGQRVTLRCSPRSGDLSVYWYQQSLDQGLQFLIQYYNGEERAKGNILERFSAQQFPDLHSELNLSSLELGDSALYFCASSVELAGGNEQFFGPGTRLTVL.

Concerning this clone itself: The junction departs from germline at one end; a sequencing error may be responsible. This chain joins TRBV7-7 and TRBJ2-3; possible D gene TRBD1, 5 bases. The length of the CDR3 is 14 residues. Germline V gene lookup returns CDR1 SSHAT and CDR2 FNYEAQ (reference sequence). For the CDR3, the DNA is TGTGCTAGCAGCTTAGACAGAAGCACAGATACGCAGTATTTT. Its translation is CASSLDRSTDTQYF.

V and J are TRBV3-1 (or the pseudogene TRBV3-2) and TRBJ1-3; D unresolved. The CDR3 length is 15 residues. The germline gives CDR1 LGHDT, CDR2 YNNKEL (reference sequence). Trimming cost V 6 bases and J 4 bases, with 16 bases left between them. This chain's CDR3 is CASSPGPSGGNTIYF. The DNA for the CDR3 is TGTGCCAGCAGTCCTGGGCCCTCGGGGGGAAACACCATATATTTT.

The CDR3 nucleotides read TGTGCCAGCTCCCCTAACGGGGGGGCTAATGAAAAACTGTTTTTT. It translates to CASSPNGGANEKLFF. This chain joins TRBV18 and TRBJ1-4; TRBD1 is a possible D gene (5 bases). Germline assignment: CDR1 KGHSH and CDR2 LQKENI. Trimming pared 6 bases from V and 3 bases from J, leaving 14 bases between. The CDR3 is made up of 15 amino acids.

The chain uses TRBV19 and TRBJ2-1; 10 positions agree with TRBD2. CDR1 is LNHDA and CDR2 is SQIVND in the germline V gene (reference sequence). The CDR3 consists of 16 residues. Trimming took 6 bases from V and 6 from J; bases not matched to a gene: 11. For the CDR3, the DNA is TGTGCCAGTAGCGTCCAAGCGGGAGGGCTTCTCAATGAGCAGTTCTTC. Protein sequence: CASSVQAGGLLNEQFF.

V is TRBV7-6 and J is TRBJ2-2, with 9 bases lining up with TRBD2. The V segment lost 5 bases and the J segment 8 bases; nucleotides outside the gene matches: 15. CDR3 length: 17 amino acids. Germline V gene lookup returns CDR1 SGHVS and CDR2 FNYEAQ. The CDR3 protein is CASSPTTGTSSTGELFF. As DNA, the CDR3 is TGTGCCAGCAGCCCCACTACCGGGACTAGCAGTACTGGGGAGCTGTTTTTT.